The rows below give T cell receptor beta chains drawn from one sample of a study of long-term antiretroviral therapy in people with HIV. Clones were sequenced by immunoSEQ multiplex PCR, and TCRdb holds only the in-frame ones, with some missing. The repertoire consists of 15,000 to 20,000 clones, with around 84% occurring once and the leading ten covering 4% to 5.5%. This sample comprised unsorted PBMCs, obtained 0.1 years before starting antiretroviral therapy. These receptors were obtained from a man between 18 and 29 years old with HIV. Both conserved end residues are part of each CDR3. The D gene is left open where the match is weak. Clone size is stated in some rows and not others, as once, few, many or a class when expanded.

len	v_gene	j_gene	abundance	d_gene	CDR3aa	CDR3nt
14	TRBV7-9	TRBJ2-7	.	.	CASSLGANTYEQYF	TGTGCCAGCAGCTTAGGTGCCAACACCTACGAGCAGTACTTC
13	TRBV19	TRBJ1-2	.	.	CASTPGGAYGYTF	TGTGCCTCGACCCCGGGAGGGGCCTATGGCTACACCTTC
15	TRBV9	TRBJ2-3	.	.	CASSPLGGATDTQYF	TGTGCCAGCAGCCCACTAGGGGGGGCCACAGATACGCAGTATTTT
15	TRBV4-3	TRBJ2-7	.	TRBD2	CAPPGPSGGDYEQYF	TGCGCCCCCCCGGGCCCTAGCGGAGGGGACTACGAGCAGTACTTC
15	TRBV28	TRBJ2-7	.	TRBD1	CASSLAGTGSDEQYF	TGTGCCAGCAGTTTGGCCGGGACAGGGTCGGACGAGCAGTACTTC
13	TRBV18	TRBJ1-2	.	TRBD1	CASSQGTVGGYTF	TGTGCCAGCTCACAAGGGACAGTTGGTGGCTACACCTTC
14	TRBV30	TRBJ2-7	few	TRBD1	CAWSPGQGRDEQYF	TGTGCCTGGAGTCCAGGACAGGGGAGAGACGAGCAGTACTTC
13	TRBV7-2	TRBJ2-5	.	.	CASSFGVGETQYF	TGTGCCAGCAGCTTTGGAGTGGGGGAGACCCAGTACTTC
15	TRBV7-3	TRBJ2-1	.	.	CASSLIPEAYNEQFF	TGTGCCAGCAGCTTAATCCCGGAGGCCTACAATGAGCAGTTCTTC
11	TRBV20-1	TRBJ1-2	.	.	CSCVTGYGYTF	TGCAGTTGTGTGACGGGCTATGGCTACACCTTC
17	TRBV15	TRBJ2-1	.	.	CATSLGRLGVWGNEQFF	TGTGCCACCAGCCTGGGGCGGTTGGGTGTATGGGGCAATGAGCAGTTCTTC
18	TRBV10-1	TRBJ2-4	.	TRBD2	CASTTTSGGLLAKNIQYF	TGCGCCAGCACCACGACTAGCGGGGGCCTCTTAGCCAAAAACATTCAGTACTTC
15	TRBV6-5	TRBJ2-4	.	.	CASRGLGGAKNIQYF	TGTGCCAGCAGGGGTTTGGGGGGAGCCAAAAACATTCAGTACTTC
12	TRBV4-1	TRBJ2-1	.	.	CASRSGVSEQFF	TGCGCCAGCAGGTCAGGAGTCAGTGAGCAGTTCTTC
15	TRBV4-3	TRBJ1-1	.	.	CASSHSTRGDTEAFF	TGCGCCAGCAGCCATTCTACGAGAGGGGACACTGAAGCTTTCTTT
12	TRBV27	TRBJ1-2	.	TRBD1	CATQGVDYGYTF	TGTGCCACCCAGGGGGTCGACTATGGCTACACCTTC
12	TRBV29-1	TRBJ2-5	.	TRBD1	CSGGTGQETQYF	TGCAGCGGGGGGACAGGTCAAGAGACCCAGTACTTC
13	TRBV6-5	TRBJ1-4	.	.	CASQRTTNEKLFF	TGTGCCAGCCAACGGACAACTAATGAAAAACTGTTTTTT
15	TRBV2	TRBJ1-5	.	TRBD1	CASSDRDKSNQPQHF	TGTGCCAGCAGCGACAGGGATAAGAGCAATCAGCCCCAGCATTTT
15	TRBV7-9	TRBJ2-1	.	.	CASSFQGPIYNEQFF	TGTGCCAGCAGCTTTCAGGGTCCTATATACAATGAGCAGTTCTTC
15	TRBV6-1	TRBJ1-3	.	.	CASSVEGIRGNTIYF	TGTGCCAGCAGTGTCGAGGGTATCCGTGGAAACACCATATATTTT
12	TRBV4-3	TRBJ2-1	.	.	CASSQEGNEQFF	TGCGCCAGCAGCCAAGAGGGCAATGAGCAGTTCTTC
11	TRBV6-5	TRBJ1-1	.	.	CASRTRGTAFF	TGTGCCAGCAGGACGAGGGGGACAGCTTTCTTT
13	TRBV19	TRBJ1-2	.	TRBD1	CASSPGTGFGYTF	TGTGCCAGTAGCCCCGGGACAGGGTTTGGCTACACCTTC
13	TRBV19	TRBJ1-3	few	.	CATEDTSGNTIYF	TGTGCCACCGAGGATACATCTGGAAACACCATATATTTT
13	TRBV7-6	TRBJ1-1	.	.	CASSLAWATEAFF	TGTGCCAGCAGCTTAGCGTGGGCCACTGAAGCTTTCTTT
13	TRBV4-1	TRBJ2-5	.	.	CASSQGEKETQYF	TGCGCCAGCAGCCAAGGAGAGAAAGAGACCCAGTACTTC
13	TRBV7-9	TRBJ2-1	.	TRBD2	CASKPAGYNEQFF	TGTGCCAGCAAACCAGCGGGGTACAATGAGCAGTTCTTC
13	TRBV12-5	TRBJ2-7	.	.	CASGYDMTYEQYF	TGTGCTAGTGGTTATGACATGACCTACGAGCAGTACTTC
15	TRBV7-9	TRBJ2-7	.	.	CASSSDEGVFYEQYF	TGTGCCAGCAGCTCGGACGAAGGGGTCTTCTACGAGCAGTACTTC
15	TRBV27	TRBJ2-2	.	TRBD1	CASSPDRENTGELFF	TGTGCCAGCAGTCCCGACAGGGAGAACACCGGGGAGCTGTTTTTT
14	TRBV13	TRBJ2-1	.	.	CASSLDIGGNEQFF	TGTGCCAGCAGCTTAGATATTGGCGGCAATGAGCAGTTCTTC
14	TRBV28	TRBJ2-3	once	.	CASSFGGATDTQYF	TGTGCCAGCAGTTTCGGGGGAGCGACAGATACGCAGTATTTT
13	TRBV25-1	TRBJ2-7	.	.	CASSATGSYEQYF	TGTGCCAGCAGTGCGACAGGATCCTACGAGCAGTACTTC
16	TRBV11-2	TRBJ2-3	few	.	CASSLEGRGWTDTQYF	TGTGCCAGCAGCTTAGAGGGGCGAGGTTGGACAGATACGCAGTATTTT
17	TRBV7-9	TRBJ1-6	once	.	CASSLVLQTRNNSPLHF	TGTGCCAGCAGCTTAGTTCTACAGACCAGAAATAATTCACCCCTCCACTTT
14	TRBV30	TRBJ1-1	.	TRBD1	CAWSGDRVNTEAFF	TGTGCCTGGAGTGGGGACAGGGTGAACACTGAAGCTTTCTTT
15	TRBV6-6	TRBJ1-4	.	TRBD1	CASSYLIPGGEKLFF	TGTGCCAGCAGTTACTTAATCCCAGGGGGGGAAAAACTGTTTTTT
13	TRBV6-1	TRBJ2-3	.	.	CASSQSWADTQYF	TGTGCCAGCAGTCAGAGTTGGGCAGATACGCAGTATTTT
15	TRBV5-4	TRBJ1-1	.	.	CASSLGGRQNTEAFF	TGTGCCAGCAGCTTGGGGGGCAGACAGAACACTGAAGCTTTCTTT
12	TRBV15	TRBJ1-1	once	.	CATDGTNTEAFF	TGTGCCACCGACGGGACGAACACTGAAGCTTTCTTT
14	TRBV15	TRBJ1-1	.	.	CATSRTVGNTEAFF	TGTGCCACCAGCAGGACAGTAGGGAACACTGAAGCTTTCTTT
14	TRBV6-4	TRBJ2-2	once	TRBD2	CASSSGRDTGELFF	TGTGCCAGCAGTAGCGGGAGGGACACCGGGGAGCTGTTTTTT
15	TRBV25-1	TRBJ2-5	.	.	CASSGGAGRLETQYF	TGTGCCAGCAGTGGAGGGGCGGGAAGATTAGAGACCCAGTACTTC
14	TRBV2	TRBJ1-5	.	.	CASSERESRQPQHF	TGTGCCAGCAGTGAAAGGGAAAGTAGGCAGCCCCAGCATTTT
16	TRBV4-3	TRBJ2-1	.	TRBD2	CASSQDLAGGQGEQFF	TGCGCCAGCAGCCAAGATTTGGCGGGGGGCCAGGGTGAGCAGTTCTTC
15	TRBV2	TRBJ1-1	.	TRBD1	CASIQQGARGTEAFF	TGTGCCAGCATCCAACAGGGGGCTAGGGGCACTGAAGCTTTCTTT
15	TRBV27	TRBJ2-1	.	TRBD2	CASSSGLVVSNEQFF	TGTGCCAGCAGTTCAGGACTAGTTGTTTCAAATGAGCAGTTCTTC